Listed below are T cell receptor beta chains from one sample, sequenced in a study of blood T cells in healthy people across ages. TCRdb re-analysed the 5' RACE reads in MiXCR, keeping a single row per CDR3 protein. In the table there are about 680,000 distinct CDR3 sequences, around 48% of which are singletons. Specimen: blood. The origin of the receptors is an older woman in good health. CDR3s include the opening cysteine and the closing phenylalanine or tryptophan. Fields, in order: D gene, clone size, V gene, J gene, CDR3 DNA, CDR3 protein. The D gene is left open where the match is weak. The size of a clone is reported for some rows only, either as once, few or many, or as a class for expanded clones.

D gene: -
clone size: -
V gene: TRBV28
J gene: TRBJ2-7
CDR3 DNA: TGTGCCAGCAGTTTTGGACGGAGAACCTCCTACAATGAGCAGTACTTC
CDR3 protein: CASSFGRRTSYNEQYF

D gene: -
clone size: -
V gene: TRBV24-1
J gene: TRBJ2-5
CDR3 DNA: TGTGCCACCAGTGGCAGCCCAGAGACCCAGTACTTC
CDR3 protein: CATSGSPETQYF

D gene: -
clone size: -
V gene: TRBV7-9
J gene: TRBJ2-4
CDR3 DNA: TGTGCCAGCAGTAATCAGGGGGCCAAAAACATTCAGTACTTC
CDR3 protein: CASSNQGAKNIQYF

D gene: TRBD2
clone size: few
V gene: TRBV5-5
J gene: TRBJ2-1
CDR3 DNA: TGTGCCAGCAGCGTGGTTCTAGCGGGAGGTGAGCAGTTCTTC
CDR3 protein: CASSVVLAGGEQFF

D gene: -
clone size: once
V gene: TRBV28
J gene: TRBJ1-6
CDR3 DNA: TGTGCCAGCAGTTTAGAGAGAAGGCCCACCCCTAATTCACCCCTCCACTTT
CDR3 protein: CASSLERRPTPNSPLHF

D gene: -
clone size: -
V gene: TRBV5-1
J gene: TRBJ2-1
CDR3 DNA: TGCGCCAGCAGCTCAGAGTGGGAGCAGTTCTTC
CDR3 protein: CASSSEWEQFF

D gene: -
clone size: many
V gene: TRBV4-2
J gene: TRBJ1-2
CDR3 DNA: TGTGCCAGCAGCTCCTCCGGGACACTTAACTATGGCTACACCTTC
CDR3 protein: CASSSSGTLNYGYTF

D gene: -
clone size: -
V gene: TRBV5-1
J gene: TRBJ1-6
CDR3 DNA: TGCGCCAGCAGCTTGGAGGGAGGTCGGTCCTATAATTCACCCCTCCACTTT
CDR3 protein: CASSLEGGRSYNSPLHF

D gene: -
clone size: -
V gene: TRBV5-1
J gene: TRBJ2-1
CDR3 DNA: TGCGCCAGCAGAGCCGGGACCCCGGTCTACAATGAGCAGTTCTTC
CDR3 protein: CASRAGTPVYNEQFF

D gene: -
clone size: few
V gene: TRBV3-1
J gene: TRBJ2-5
CDR3 DNA: TGTGCCAGCAGCCAAGAAAGGGCCTTCCCGGGGAAGACCCAGTACTTC
CDR3 protein: CASSQERAFPGKTQYF

D gene: -
clone size: -
V gene: TRBV20-1
J gene: TRBJ1-4
CDR3 DNA: TGCAGTGCTAGAGATCCCGGACAGTTCAATGAAAAACTGTTTTTT
CDR3 protein: CSARDPGQFNEKLFF

D gene: TRBD2
clone size: few
V gene: TRBV4-2
J gene: TRBJ2-1
CDR3 DNA: TGTGCCAGCAGCCAAGACGCCCCGGGACTACCAAGCAATGGGCAGTTCTTC
CDR3 protein: CASSQDAPGLPSNGQFF

D gene: TRBD2
clone size: many
V gene: TRBV5-6
J gene: TRBJ2-1
CDR3 DNA: TGTGCCAGCAGCGATGGACTAGCGGGAGTTGGAGAGCAGTTCTTC
CDR3 protein: CASSDGLAGVGEQFF

D gene: -
clone size: -
V gene: TRBV28
J gene: TRBJ2-7
CDR3 DNA: TGTGCCAGCAGTCCTGCTCGGGTGACCTACGAGCAGTACTTC
CDR3 protein: CASSPARVTYEQYF

D gene: -
clone size: few
V gene: TRBV9
J gene: TRBJ2-3
CDR3 DNA: TGTGCCAGCAGCGTAATCTCCTTGAACACCCCGGATACGCAGTATTTT
CDR3 protein: CASSVISLNTPDTQYF

D gene: -
clone size: few
V gene: TRBV20-1
J gene: TRBJ2-7
CDR3 DNA: TGCAGTGCTAGCCCAAGCGCGACCTACGAGCAGTACTTC
CDR3 protein: CSASPSATYEQYF

D gene: TRBD2
clone size: few
V gene: TRBV7-2
J gene: TRBJ2-7
CDR3 DNA: TGTGCCAGCACTAGCGGGAACACCCAGTACTTC
CDR3 protein: CASTSGNTQYF

D gene: -
clone size: -
V gene: TRBV27
J gene: TRBJ2-7
CDR3 DNA: TGTGCCAGCAGTTTCGGCAGATTCTACGAGCAGTACTTC
CDR3 protein: CASSFGRFYEQYF

D gene: TRBD1
clone size: -
V gene: TRBV7-8
J gene: TRBJ1-2
CDR3 DNA: TGTGCCAGCAGCTTGGACCTGTGGCTCCGGGACAGGATCAATGGCTACACCTTC
CDR3 protein: CASSLDLWLRDRINGYTF

D gene: TRBD2
clone size: -
V gene: TRBV9
J gene: TRBJ2-1
CDR3 DNA: TGTGCCAGCAGCGTTTCTAGCGGGAGCTCCTACAATGAGCAGTTCTTC
CDR3 protein: CASSVSSGSSYNEQFF

D gene: TRBD2
clone size: -
V gene: TRBV6-6
J gene: TRBJ2-7
CDR3 DNA: TGTGCCAGCAGTTACCAGCTAGCGGGATGGAGTTACGAGCAGTACTTC
CDR3 protein: CASSYQLAGWSYEQYF

D gene: TRBD2
clone size: few
V gene: TRBV10-3
J gene: TRBJ2-7
CDR3 DNA: TGTGCCACCGGGACTAGCGTAAACCAGGCGTACGAGCAGTACTTC
CDR3 protein: CATGTSVNQAYEQYF

D gene: TRBD2
clone size: -
V gene: TRBV29-1
J gene: TRBJ2-7
CDR3 DNA: TGCAGCGTTTTGGGACTAGCGGGAAATAAAAACACTCAGTACTTC
CDR3 protein: CSVLGLAGNKNTQYF

D gene: TRBD2
clone size: -
V gene: TRBV20-1
J gene: TRBJ2-1
CDR3 DNA: TGCAGTGCTAGTGACTTGGCTGCGGGAGGTTCCCCAAGGAGCTCCTACAATGAGCAGTTCTTC
CDR3 protein: CSASDLAAGGSPRSSYNEQFF

D gene: -
clone size: -
V gene: TRBV20-1
J gene: TRBJ1-2
CDR3 DNA: TGCAGTGCTAGCCCCGGACTACATAGGAACTATGGCTACACCTTC
CDR3 protein: CSASPGLHRNYGYTF

D gene: TRBD2
clone size: -
V gene: TRBV9
J gene: TRBJ2-6
CDR3 DNA: TGTGCCAGCAGCGCGGGGACTAGCGGGAGGCTCTCTGGGGCCAACGTCCTGACTTTC
CDR3 protein: CASSAGTSGRLSGANVLTF